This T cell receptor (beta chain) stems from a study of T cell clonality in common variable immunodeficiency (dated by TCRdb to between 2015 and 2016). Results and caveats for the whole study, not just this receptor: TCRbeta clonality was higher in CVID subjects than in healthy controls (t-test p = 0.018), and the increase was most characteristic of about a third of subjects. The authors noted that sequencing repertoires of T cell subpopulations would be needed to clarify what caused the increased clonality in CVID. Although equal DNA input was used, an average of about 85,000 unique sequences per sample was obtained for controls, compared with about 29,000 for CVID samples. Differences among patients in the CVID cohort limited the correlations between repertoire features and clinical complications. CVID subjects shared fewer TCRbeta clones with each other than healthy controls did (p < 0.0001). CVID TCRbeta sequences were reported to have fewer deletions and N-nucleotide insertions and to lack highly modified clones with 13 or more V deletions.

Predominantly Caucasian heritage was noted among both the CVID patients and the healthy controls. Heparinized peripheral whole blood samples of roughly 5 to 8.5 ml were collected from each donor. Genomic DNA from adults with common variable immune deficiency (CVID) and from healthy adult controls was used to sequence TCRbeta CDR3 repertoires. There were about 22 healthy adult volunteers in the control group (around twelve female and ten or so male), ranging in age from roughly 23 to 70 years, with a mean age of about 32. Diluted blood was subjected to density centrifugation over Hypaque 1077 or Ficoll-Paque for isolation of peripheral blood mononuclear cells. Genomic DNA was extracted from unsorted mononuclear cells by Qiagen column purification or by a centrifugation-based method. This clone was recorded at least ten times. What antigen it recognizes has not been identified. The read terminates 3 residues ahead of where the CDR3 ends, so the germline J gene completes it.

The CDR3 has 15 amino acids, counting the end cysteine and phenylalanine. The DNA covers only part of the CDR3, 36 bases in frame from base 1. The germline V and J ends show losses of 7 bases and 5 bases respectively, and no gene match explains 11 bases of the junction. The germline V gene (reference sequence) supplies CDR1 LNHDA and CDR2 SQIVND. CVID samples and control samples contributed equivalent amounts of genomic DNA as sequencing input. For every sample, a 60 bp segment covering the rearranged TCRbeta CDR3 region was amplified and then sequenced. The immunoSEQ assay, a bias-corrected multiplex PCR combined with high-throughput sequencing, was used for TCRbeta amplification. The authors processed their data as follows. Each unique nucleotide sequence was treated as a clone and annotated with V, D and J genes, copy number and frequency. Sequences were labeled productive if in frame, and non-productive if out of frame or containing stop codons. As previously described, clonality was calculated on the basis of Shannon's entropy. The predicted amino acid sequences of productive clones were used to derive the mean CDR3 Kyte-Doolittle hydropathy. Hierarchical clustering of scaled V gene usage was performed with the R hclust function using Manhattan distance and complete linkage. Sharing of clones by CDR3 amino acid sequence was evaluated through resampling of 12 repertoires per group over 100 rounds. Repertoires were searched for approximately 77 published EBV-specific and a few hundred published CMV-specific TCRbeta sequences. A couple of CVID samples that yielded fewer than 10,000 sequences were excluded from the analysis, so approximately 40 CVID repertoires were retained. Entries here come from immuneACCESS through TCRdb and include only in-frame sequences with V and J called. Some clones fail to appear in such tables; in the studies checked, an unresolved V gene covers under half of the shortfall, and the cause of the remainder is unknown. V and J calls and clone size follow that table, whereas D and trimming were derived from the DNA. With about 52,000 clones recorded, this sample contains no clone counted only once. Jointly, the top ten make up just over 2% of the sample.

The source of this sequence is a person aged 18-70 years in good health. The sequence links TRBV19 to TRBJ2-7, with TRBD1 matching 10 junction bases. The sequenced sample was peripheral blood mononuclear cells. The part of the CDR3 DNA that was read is TGTGCCAGTACTCATACCGGGACAGGGGCCCACGAG. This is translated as CASTHTGTGAHE. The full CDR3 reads CASTHTGTGAHEQYF.